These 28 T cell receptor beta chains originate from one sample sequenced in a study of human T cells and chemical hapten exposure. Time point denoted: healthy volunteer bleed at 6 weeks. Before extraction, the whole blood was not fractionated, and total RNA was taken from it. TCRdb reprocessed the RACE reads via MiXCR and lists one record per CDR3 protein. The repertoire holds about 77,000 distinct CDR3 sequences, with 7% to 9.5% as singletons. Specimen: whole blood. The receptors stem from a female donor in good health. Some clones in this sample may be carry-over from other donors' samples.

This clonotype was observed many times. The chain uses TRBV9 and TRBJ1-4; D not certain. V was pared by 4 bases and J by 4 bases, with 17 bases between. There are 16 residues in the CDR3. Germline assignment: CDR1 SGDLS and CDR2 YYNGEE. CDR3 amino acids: CASSPRENSRNEKLFF. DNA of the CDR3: TGTGCCAGCAGCCCGAGAGAGAACAGTCGTAATGAAAAACTGTTTTTT.

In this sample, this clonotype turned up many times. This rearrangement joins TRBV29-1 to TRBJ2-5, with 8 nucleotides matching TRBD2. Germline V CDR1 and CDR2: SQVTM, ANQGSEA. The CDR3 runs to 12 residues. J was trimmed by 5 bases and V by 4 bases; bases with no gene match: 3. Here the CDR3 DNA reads TGCAGCGTTGGGGCTAGCGGGGAGACCCAGTACTTC. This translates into CSVGASGETQYF.

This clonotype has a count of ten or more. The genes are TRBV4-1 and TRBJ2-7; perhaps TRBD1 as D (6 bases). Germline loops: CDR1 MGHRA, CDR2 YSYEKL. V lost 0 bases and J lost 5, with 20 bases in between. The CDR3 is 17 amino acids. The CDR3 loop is CASSQDFRETGSHEQYF. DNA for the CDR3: TGCGCCAGCAGCCAAGATTTTAGAGAGACAGGATCCCACGAGCAGTACTTC.

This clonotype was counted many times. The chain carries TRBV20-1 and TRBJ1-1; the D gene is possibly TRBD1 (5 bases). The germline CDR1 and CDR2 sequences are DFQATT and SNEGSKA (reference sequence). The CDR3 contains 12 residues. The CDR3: CSAQGGATEAFF. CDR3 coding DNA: TGCAGCGCCCAGGGCGGTGCGACTGAAGCTTTCTTT.

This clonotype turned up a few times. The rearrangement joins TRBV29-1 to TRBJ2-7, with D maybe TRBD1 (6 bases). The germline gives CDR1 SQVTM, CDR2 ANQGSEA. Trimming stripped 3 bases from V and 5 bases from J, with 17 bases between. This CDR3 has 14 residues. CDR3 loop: CSVDFSGGRNEQYF. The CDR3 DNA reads TGCAGCGTTGATTTTAGTGGGGGCCGGAACGAGCAGTACTTC.

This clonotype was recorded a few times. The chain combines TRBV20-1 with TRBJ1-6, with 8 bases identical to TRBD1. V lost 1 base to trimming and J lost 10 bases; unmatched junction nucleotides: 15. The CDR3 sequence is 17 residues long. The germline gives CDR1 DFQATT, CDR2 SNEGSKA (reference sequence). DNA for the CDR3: TGCAGTGCTAGAGCTCTAATCAGGGGGCGAATTGGGTCACCCCTCCACTTT. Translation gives CSARALIRGRIGSPLHF.

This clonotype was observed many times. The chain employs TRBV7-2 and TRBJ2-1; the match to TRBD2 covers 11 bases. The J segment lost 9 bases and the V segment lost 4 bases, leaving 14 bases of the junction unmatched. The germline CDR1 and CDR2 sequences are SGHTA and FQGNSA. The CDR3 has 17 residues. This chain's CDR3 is CASSSLSGGASESEQFF. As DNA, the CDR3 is TGTGCCAGCAGCTCTCTTAGCGGGGGGGCATCTGAAAGTGAGCAGTTCTTC.

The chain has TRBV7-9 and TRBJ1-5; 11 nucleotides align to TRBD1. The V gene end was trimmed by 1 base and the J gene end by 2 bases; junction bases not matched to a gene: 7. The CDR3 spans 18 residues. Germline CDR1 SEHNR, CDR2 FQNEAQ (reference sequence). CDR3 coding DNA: TGTGCCAGCAGCTTAGAGAGGCCGGGACAGGGGGGCAATCAGCCCCAGCATTTT. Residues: CASSLERPGQGGNQPQHF. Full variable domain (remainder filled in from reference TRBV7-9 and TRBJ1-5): DTGVSQNPRHKITKRGQNVTFRCDPISEHNRLYWYRQTLGQGPEFLTYFQNEAQLEKSRLLSDRFSAERPKGSFSTLEIQRTEQGDSAMYLCASSLERPGQGGNQPQHFGDGTRLSIL.

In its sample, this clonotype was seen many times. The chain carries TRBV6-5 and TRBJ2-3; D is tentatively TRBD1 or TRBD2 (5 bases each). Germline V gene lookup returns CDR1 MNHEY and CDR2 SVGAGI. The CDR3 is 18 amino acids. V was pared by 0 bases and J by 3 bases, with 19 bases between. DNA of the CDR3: TGTGCCAGCAGTTACTCGAATGGGGGTCCAGGAGGTACAGATACGCAGTATTTT. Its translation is CASSYSNGGPGGTDTQYF.

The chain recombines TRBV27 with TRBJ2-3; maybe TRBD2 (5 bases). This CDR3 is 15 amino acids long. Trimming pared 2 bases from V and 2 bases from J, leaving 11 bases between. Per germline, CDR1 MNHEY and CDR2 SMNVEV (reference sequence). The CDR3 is CASSLVVDYTDTQYF. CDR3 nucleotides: TGTGCCAGCAGTTTAGTAGTAGACTACACAGATACGCAGTATTTT.

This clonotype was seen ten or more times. CDR3 DNA: TGTGCCAGCAGCCGCGGGGGAGAGGTGGGCGAGCAGTACTTC. Its protein product is CASSRGGEVGEQYF. This sequence joins TRBV11-1 and TRBJ2-7; 7 bases match TRBD2. V was pared by 5 bases and J by 6 bases, with 10 bases of the junction left unmatched. Per germline, CDR1 SGHAT and CDR2 FQDESV (reference sequence). CDR3 length: 14 amino acids.

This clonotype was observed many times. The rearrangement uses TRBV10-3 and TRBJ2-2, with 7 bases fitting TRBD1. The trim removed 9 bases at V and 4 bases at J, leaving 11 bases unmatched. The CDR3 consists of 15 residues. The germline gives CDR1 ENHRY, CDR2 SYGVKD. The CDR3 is CAIAVDRSTTGELFF. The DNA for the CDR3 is TGTGCCATAGCTGTGGACAGGTCTACCACCGGGGAGCTGTTTTTT.

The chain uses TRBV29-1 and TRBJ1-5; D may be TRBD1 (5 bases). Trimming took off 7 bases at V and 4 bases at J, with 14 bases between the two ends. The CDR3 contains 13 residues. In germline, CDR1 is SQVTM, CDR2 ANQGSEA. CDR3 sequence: CSAARDQNQPQHF. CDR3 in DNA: TGCAGCGCTGCCCGGGACCAAAATCAGCCCCAGCATTTT.

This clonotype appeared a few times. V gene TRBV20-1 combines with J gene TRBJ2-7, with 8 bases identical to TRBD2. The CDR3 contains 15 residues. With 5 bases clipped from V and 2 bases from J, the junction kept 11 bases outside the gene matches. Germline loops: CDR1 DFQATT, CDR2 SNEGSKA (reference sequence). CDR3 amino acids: CSARGGLAGPYEQYF. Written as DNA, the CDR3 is TGCAGTGCTCGCGGTGGGCTAGCGGGTCCCTACGAGCAGTACTTC.

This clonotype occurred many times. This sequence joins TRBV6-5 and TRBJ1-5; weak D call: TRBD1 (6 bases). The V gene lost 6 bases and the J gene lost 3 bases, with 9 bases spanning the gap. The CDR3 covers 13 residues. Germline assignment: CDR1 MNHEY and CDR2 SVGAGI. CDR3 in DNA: TGTGCCAGCAGCCGGGACACCAATCAGCCCCAGCATTTT. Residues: CASSRDTNQPQHF.

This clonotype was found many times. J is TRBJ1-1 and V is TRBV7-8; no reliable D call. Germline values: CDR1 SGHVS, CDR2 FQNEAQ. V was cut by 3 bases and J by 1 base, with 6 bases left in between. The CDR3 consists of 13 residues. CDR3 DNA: TGTGCCAGCAGCTTTGGCAGGAACACTGAAGCTTTCTTT. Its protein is CASSFGRNTEAFF.

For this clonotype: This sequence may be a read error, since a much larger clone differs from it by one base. The CDR3 DNA sequence: TGTGCCAGCAGCCAAGCTTCCGGCTCGGTGAACACTGAAGCTTCCTTT. It encodes CASSQASGSVNTEASF. V and J are TRBV3-1 and TRBJ1-1, with unresolved D. The CDR3 is 16 amino acids. Per germline, CDR1 LGHDT and CDR2 YNNKEL (reference sequence).

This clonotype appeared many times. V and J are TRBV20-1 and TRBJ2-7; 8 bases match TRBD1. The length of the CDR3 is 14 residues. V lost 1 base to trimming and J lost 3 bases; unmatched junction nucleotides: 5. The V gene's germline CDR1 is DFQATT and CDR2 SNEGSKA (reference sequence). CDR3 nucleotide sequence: TGCAGTGCTAGAGTCGAGGACAGGGACTACGAGCAGTACTTC. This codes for CSARVEDRDYEQYF.

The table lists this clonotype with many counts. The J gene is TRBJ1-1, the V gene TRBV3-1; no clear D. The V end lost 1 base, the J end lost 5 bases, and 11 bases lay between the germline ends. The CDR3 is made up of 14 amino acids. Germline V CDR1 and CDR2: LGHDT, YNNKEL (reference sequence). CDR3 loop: CASSQGTGRTEAFF. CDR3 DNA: TGTGCCAGCAGCCAAGGAACGGGAAGAACTGAAGCTTTCTTT.

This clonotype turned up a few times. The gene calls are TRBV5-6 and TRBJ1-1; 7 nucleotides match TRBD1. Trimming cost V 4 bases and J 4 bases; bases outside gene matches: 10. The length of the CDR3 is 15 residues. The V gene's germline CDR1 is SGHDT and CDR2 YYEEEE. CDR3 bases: TGTGCCAGCAGCCCCCGTCCAGGGGGGAGCACTGAAGCTTTCTTT. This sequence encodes CASSPRPGGSTEAFF.

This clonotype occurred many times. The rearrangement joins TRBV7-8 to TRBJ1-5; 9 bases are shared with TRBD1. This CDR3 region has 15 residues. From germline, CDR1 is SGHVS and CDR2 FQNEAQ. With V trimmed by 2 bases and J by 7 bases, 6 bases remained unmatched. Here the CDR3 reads CASSLTGGLEQPQHF. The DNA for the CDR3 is TGTGCCAGCAGCTTAACAGGGGGCCTCGAACAGCCCCAGCATTTT. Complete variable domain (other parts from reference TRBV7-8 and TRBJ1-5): GAGVSQSPRYKVAKRGQDVALRCDPISGHVSLFWYQQALGQGPEFLTYFQNEAQLDKSGLPSDRFFAERPEGSVSTLKIQRTQQEDSAVYLCASSLTGGLEQPQHFGDGTRLSIL.

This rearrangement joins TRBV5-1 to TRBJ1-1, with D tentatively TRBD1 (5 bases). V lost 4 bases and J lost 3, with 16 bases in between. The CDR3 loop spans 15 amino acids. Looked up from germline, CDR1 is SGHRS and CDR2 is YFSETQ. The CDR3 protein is CASSPGQGGYTEAFF. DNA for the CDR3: TGCGCCAGCAGCCCAGGCCAGGGCGGGTACACTGAAGCTTTCTTT. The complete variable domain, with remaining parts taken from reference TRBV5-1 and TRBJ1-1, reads KAGVTQTPRYLIKTRGQQVTLSCSPISGHRSVSWYQQTPGQGLQFLFEYFSETQRNKGNFPGRFSGRQFSNSRSEMNVSTLELGDSALYLCASSPGQGGYTEAFFGQGTRLTVV.

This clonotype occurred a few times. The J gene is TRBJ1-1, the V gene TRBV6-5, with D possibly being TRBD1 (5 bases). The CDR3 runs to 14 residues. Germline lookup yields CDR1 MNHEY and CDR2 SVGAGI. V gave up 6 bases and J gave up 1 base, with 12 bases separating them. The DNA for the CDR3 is TGTGCCAGCAGCATGGGACGTAAGAACACTGAAGCTTTCTTT. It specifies CASSMGRKNTEAFF.

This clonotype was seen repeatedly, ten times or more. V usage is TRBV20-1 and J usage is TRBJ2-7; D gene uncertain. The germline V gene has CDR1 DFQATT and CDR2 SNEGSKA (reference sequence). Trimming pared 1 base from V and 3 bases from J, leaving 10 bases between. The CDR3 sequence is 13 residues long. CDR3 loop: CSARGVGNYEQYF. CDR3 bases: TGCAGTGCTAGAGGGGTGGGAAACTACGAGCAGTACTTC.

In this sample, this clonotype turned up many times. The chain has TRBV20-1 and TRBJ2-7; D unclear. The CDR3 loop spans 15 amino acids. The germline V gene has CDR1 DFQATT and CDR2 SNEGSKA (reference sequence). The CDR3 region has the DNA TGCAGCCAACGTCAAACGGCATTCTATTCGTTCGAGCAGTACTTC. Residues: CSQRQTAFYSFEQYF.

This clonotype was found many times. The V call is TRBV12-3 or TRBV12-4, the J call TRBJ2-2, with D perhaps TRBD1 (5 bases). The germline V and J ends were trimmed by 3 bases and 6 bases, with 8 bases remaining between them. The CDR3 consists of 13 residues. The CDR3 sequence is CASSFEGAGELFF. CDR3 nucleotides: TGTGCCAGCAGTTTCGAAGGGGCCGGGGAGCTGTTTTTT.

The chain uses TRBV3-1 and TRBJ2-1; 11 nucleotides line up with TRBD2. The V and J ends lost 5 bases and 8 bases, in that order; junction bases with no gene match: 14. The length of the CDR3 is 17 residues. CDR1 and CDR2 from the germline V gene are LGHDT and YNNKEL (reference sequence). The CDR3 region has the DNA TGTGCCAGCAGCTCAAGATGGGCTAGCGGGGGGAAGGATGAGCAGTTCTTC. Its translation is CASSSRWASGGKDEQFF.

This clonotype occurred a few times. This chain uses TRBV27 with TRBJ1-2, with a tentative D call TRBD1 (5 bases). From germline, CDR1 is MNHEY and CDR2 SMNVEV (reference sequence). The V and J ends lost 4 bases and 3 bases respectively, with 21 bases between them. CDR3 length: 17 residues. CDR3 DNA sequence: TGTGCCAGCAGTTCTCCAGGTCGTGAGGGGTACCACTATGGCTACACCTTC. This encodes CASSSPGREGYHYGYTF.